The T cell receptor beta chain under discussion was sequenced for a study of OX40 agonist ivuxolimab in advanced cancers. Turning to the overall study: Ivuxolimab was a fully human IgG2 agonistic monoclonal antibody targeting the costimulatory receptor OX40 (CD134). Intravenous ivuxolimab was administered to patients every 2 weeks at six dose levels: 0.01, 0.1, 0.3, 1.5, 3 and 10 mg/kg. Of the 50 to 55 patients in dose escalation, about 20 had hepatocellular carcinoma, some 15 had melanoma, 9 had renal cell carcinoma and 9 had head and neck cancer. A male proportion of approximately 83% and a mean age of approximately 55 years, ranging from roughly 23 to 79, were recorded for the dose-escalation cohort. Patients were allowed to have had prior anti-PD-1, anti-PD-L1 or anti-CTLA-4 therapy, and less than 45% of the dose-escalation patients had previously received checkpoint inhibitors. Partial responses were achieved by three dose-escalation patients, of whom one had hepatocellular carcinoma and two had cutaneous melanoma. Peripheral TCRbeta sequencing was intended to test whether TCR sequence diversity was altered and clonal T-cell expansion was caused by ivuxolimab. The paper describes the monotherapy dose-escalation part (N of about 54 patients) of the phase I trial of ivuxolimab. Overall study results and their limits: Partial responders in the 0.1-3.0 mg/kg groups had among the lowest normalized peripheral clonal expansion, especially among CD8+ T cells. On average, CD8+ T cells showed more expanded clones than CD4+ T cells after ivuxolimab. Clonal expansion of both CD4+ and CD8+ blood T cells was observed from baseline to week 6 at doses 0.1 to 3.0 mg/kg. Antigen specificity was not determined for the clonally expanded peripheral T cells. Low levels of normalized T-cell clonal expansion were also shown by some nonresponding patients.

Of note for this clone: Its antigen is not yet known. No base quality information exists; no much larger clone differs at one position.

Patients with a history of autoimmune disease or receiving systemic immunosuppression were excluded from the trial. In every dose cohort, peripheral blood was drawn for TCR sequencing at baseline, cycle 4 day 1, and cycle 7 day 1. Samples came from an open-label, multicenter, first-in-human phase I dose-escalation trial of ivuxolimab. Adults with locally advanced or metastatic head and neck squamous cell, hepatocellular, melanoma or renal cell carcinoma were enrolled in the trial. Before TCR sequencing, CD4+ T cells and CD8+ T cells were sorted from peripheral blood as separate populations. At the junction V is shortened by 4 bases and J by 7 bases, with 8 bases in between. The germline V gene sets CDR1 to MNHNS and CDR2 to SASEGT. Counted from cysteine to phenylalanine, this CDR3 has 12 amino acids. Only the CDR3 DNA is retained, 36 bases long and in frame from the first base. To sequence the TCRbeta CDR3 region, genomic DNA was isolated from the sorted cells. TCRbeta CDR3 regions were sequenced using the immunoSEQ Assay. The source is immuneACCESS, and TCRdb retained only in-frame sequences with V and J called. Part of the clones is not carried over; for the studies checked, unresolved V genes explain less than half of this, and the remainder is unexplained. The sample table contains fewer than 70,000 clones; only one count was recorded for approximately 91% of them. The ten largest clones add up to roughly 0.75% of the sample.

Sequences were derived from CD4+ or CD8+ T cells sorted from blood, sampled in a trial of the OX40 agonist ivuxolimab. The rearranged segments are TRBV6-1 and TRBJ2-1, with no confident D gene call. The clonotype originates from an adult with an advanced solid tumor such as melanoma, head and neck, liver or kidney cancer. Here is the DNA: TGTGCCAGCAGTGCATCAAAGAATGAGCAGTTCTTC. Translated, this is CASSASKNEQFF.